This T cell receptor beta chain was recorded in a study of blood T cell repertoires in COVID-19. Some clones are missing from TCRdb's copy, which holds only in-frame ones; the method was immunoSEQ multiplex PCR. The table lists fewer than 450,000 clones, approximately 91% of them singletons. The CDR3 sequence is 12 residues long. Germline V lookup: CDR1 GTSNPN, CDR2 SVGIG (reference sequence). Trimming removed 3 bases from V and 5 bases from J, with 9 bases in between. The chain recombines TRBV30 with TRBJ2-3; D may be TRBD1 (6 bases). Sequencing was done on a sample of PBMCs or T cells enriched from blood (not recorded which). The TCR sequence derives from a woman aged 40 to 50 with acute COVID-19. CDR3 protein: CAWSEGEDTQYF. CDR3 in DNA: TGTGCCTGGAGCGAGGGGGAAGATACGCAGTATTTT.